This TCR beta chain appears in the sequencing data of a study of blood T cell repertoires in COVID-19. Method: immunoSEQ multiplex PCR; TCRdb's copy keeps in-frame clones and lacks some. The repertoire holds 350,000 to 550,000 clones, with roughly nine tenths as singletons. This CDR3 has 15 residues. The J segment lost 8 bases and the V segment lost 3 bases, leaving 9 bases of the junction unmatched. CDR1 is KGHSH and CDR2 is LQKENI in the germline V gene. Participant-reported clinical history was the basis for cohort assignment. The J gene is TRBJ1-5, the V gene TRBV18; 8 positions match TRBD1. Specimen: PBMCs or T cells enriched from blood (not recorded which). This TCR came from a man younger than 40 who had recovered from COVID-19. In DNA form, the CDR3 reads TGTGCCAGCTCACCCCAGGGGGGACAGGTCGAGCCCCAGCATTTT. This codes for CASSPQGGQVEPQHF.